What follows are 16 T cell receptor beta chains derived from one specimen sequenced in a study of post-analysis software for immune sequencing data. No antigen has been identified for these receptors. Prepared TCR beta cDNA libraries contained unique molecular identifiers. Using its own MiXCR run on the PCR reads, TCRdb lists one record per CDR3 protein. The sample records about 460,000 distinct CDR3 sequences, around 40% being singletons. Study-wide findings and caveats: Four or five TRBV segments were more frequent in patients than controls; TRBV5-6, TRBV5-1 and TRBV20-1 belonged to this group.

The sequencing sample was made of blood. These receptors were collected from a girl between 10 and 17 years old with multiple sclerosis.

The CDR3, as DNA: TGCAGTGCTACGGACAGGGGGGTAGAACCCGGGACCTACGAGCAGTACTTC. Translation: CSATDRGVEPGTYEQYF. V and J are TRBV20-1 and TRBJ2-7; the match to TRBD1 covers 10 bases. V was clipped by 4 bases and J by 2 bases; unmatched bases: 14. Germline assignment: CDR1 DFQATT and CDR2 SNEGSKA (reference sequence). The CDR3 sequence is 17 residues long.

The rearrangement links TRBV20-1 to TRBJ2-1, with 8 bases matching TRBD1. Germline trimming cut 0 bases from V and 7 bases from J; bases unmatched to any gene: 8. CDR3 length equals 15 residues. Germline V CDR1 and CDR2: DFQATT, SNEGSKA (reference sequence). The CDR3 sequence is CSARDRGQGANEQFF. The CDR3 region has the DNA TGCAGTGCTAGAGATAGGGGGCAGGGGGCGAATGAGCAGTTCTTC.

The V gene is TRBV5-1, the J gene TRBJ2-7; D may be TRBD1 (5 bases). This CDR3 has 14 amino acids. CDR1 is SGHRS, CDR2 YFSETQ, per germline. V was shortened by 0 bases and J by 4 bases, with 11 bases between the two germline ends. CDR3 nucleotide sequence: TGCGCCAGCAGCTTGGTTCAGGGCCATTACGAGCAGTACTTC. Translated, it gives CASSLVQGHYEQYF. The variable domain in full, with the rest retrieved from reference TRBV5-1 and TRBJ2-7, is KAGVTQTPRYLIKTRGQQVTLSCSPISGHRSVSWYQQTPGQGLQFLFEYFSETQRNKGNFPGRFSGRQFSNSRSEMNVSTLELGDSALYLCASSLVQGHYEQYFGPGTRLTVT.

This clonotype was detected a few times. The genes are TRBV27 and TRBJ2-1; perhaps D is TRBD1 or TRBD2 (5 bases each). The ends were cut back, 7 bases at V and 3 bases at J, with 19 bases in the middle. The CDR3 is made up of 16 amino acids. Germline-derived CDR1 and CDR2 are MNHEY and SMNVEV (reference sequence). The CDR3 DNA sequence: TGTGCCAGCAAGACAGAGTTGGACGCGGGCTACAATGAGCAGTTCTTC. This translates into CASKTELDAGYNEQFF.

The chain employs TRBV18 and TRBJ2-3; no clear D gene. The V and J ends lost 1 base and 5 bases respectively, with 7 bases between them. Germline assignment: CDR1 KGHSH and CDR2 LQKENI. This CDR3 is 13 amino acids long. The CDR3 DNA follows: TGTGCCAGCTCACCACGGACCTTAGATACGCAGTATTTT. Encoded protein: CASSPRTLDTQYF.

The chain combines TRBV13 with TRBJ1-1; D is ambiguous. The CDR3 loop spans 11 amino acids. The germline V and J ends were trimmed by 7 bases and 4 bases, with 7 bases remaining between them. Per germline, CDR1 PRHDT and CDR2 FYEKMQ (reference sequence). For the CDR3, the DNA is TGTGCCAGCACCTTGGGCACTGAAGCTTTCTTT. It yields the protein CASTLGTEAFF.

There are a few counts of this clonotype. This rearrangement joins TRBV20-1 to TRBJ2-3; 9 bases are a match to TRBD2. Germline V CDR1 and CDR2: DFQATT, SNEGSKA (reference sequence). With V trimmed by 6 bases and J by 4 bases, 14 bases remained unmatched. This CDR3 has 16 residues. This CDR3 reads CSASSGTSFLPDTQYF. Written as DNA, the CDR3 is TGCAGTGCATCCTCTGGGACTAGCTTCCTCCCAGATACGCAGTATTTT.

DNA for the CDR3: TGCGCCAGCAGCCCCTACCACCAGGGGATACCTGAAGCTTTCTTT. This translates into CASSPYHQGIPEAFF. This chain connects TRBV4-1 to TRBJ1-1, with D tentatively TRBD1 (6 bases). Trimming cost V 4 bases and J 6 bases, with 18 bases left between them. The CDR3 has 15 residues. The germline gives CDR1 MGHRA, CDR2 YSYEKL.

The genes are TRBV20-1 and TRBJ2-5; 8 positions match TRBD2. The junction had 12 bases not matched to a gene; V was cut back by 4 bases and J by 5 bases. The CDR3 covers 15 residues. Germline V CDR1 and CDR2: DFQATT, SNEGSKA (reference sequence). The chain's CDR3 is CSAILAGGRGETQYF. Here the CDR3 DNA reads TGCAGTGCTATTCTAGCGGGCGGGCGCGGGGAGACCCAGTACTTC.

This chain links TRBV12-3 or TRBV12-4 with TRBJ2-7; 7 nucleotides match TRBD2. The CDR3 is made up of 15 amino acids. With 6 bases clipped from V and 6 bases from J, the junction kept 14 bases outside the gene matches. The CDR3 nucleotides read TGTGCCAGCAGAAGACCCGGGACTAAGGTCGGCGAGCAGTACTTC. Its protein product is CASRRPGTKVGEQYF.

The DNA of the CDR3 is TGCGCCAGCAGCCTCGGGATGGGCAGAGAGCAGTTCTTC. This sequence encodes CASSLGMGREQFF. The V and J genes are TRBV4-1 and TRBJ2-1; weak D call: TRBD2 (5 bases). Germline V CDR1 and CDR2: MGHRA, YSYEKL. This CDR3 region has 13 residues. V was pared by 4 bases and J by 10 bases, with 14 bases between.

Only a few counts were recorded for this clonotype. The chain uses TRBV3-1 and TRBJ2-4, with 7 nucleotides matching TRBD2. The J call could be wrong; TRBJ2-7 is a better fit for the DNA end. Germline V lookup: CDR1 LGHDT, CDR2 YNNKEL (reference sequence). The CDR3 spans 13 residues. For the CDR3, the DNA is TGTGCCAGCAGCCGCCGGGAGGCCTACGAGCAGTACTTC. Its translation: CASSRREAYEQYF.

The chain carries TRBV12-3 or TRBV12-4 and TRBJ2-5, with a weak D call TRBD1 (5 bases). The CDR3 runs 14 residues. Trimming stripped 5 bases from V and 2 bases from J, with 12 bases between. The chain's CDR3 is CASSPTAIQETQYF. The CDR3 DNA reads TGTGCCAGCAGTCCGACAGCAATTCAAGAGACCCAGTACTTC.

The chain uses TRBV7-2 and TRBJ1-2; D is uncertain. Between the trimmed V and J ends, which lost 5 bases and 2 bases, there was a span of 9 bases. Germline loops: CDR1 SGHTA, CDR2 FQGNSA. The CDR3 length is 13 residues. The CDR3 is CASSPESNYGYTF. The DNA for the CDR3 is TGTGCCAGCAGCCCAGAGTCGAACTATGGCTACACCTTC. The full variable domain, rest sourced from reference TRBV7-2 and TRBJ1-2, is GAGVSQSPSNKVTEKGKDVELRCDPISGHTALYWYRQSLGQGLEFLIYFQGNSAPDKSGLPSDRFSAERTGGSVSTLTIQRTQQEDSAVYLCASSPESNYGYTFGSGTRLTVV.

The J gene is TRBJ2-6, the V gene TRBV5-5, with unresolved D. Trimming removed 0 bases from V and 0 bases from J, with 7 bases in between. The germline CDR1 and CDR2 sequences are SGHKS and YYEKEE (reference sequence). This CDR3 is built from 16 residues. The CDR3 loop is CASSLVGSSGANVLTF. The CDR3 DNA is TGTGCCAGCAGCTTGGTGGGAAGCTCTGGGGCCAACGTCCTGACTTTC. Drawing the rest from reference TRBV5-5 and TRBJ2-6, the complete variable domain is DAGVTQSPTHLIKTRGQQVTLRCSPISGHKSVSWYQQVLGQGPQFIFQYYEKEERGRGNFPDRFSARQFPNYSSELNVNALLLGDSALYLCASSLVGSSGANVLTFGAGSRLTVL.

V usage is TRBV29-1 and J usage is TRBJ1-1, with 7 positions matching TRBD1. Germline V lookup: CDR1 SQVTM, CDR2 ANQGSEA. This CDR3 contains 13 residues. As DNA, the CDR3 is TGCAGGTCCTCGCAGGGGGGGAACACTGAAGCTTTCTTT. Residues: CRSSQGGNTEAFF.